This T cell receptor (beta chain) was sequenced during a study of prognosis after radiotherapy for stage I lung cancer (dated by TCRdb to about 2021). For the study in its entirety: Around 19 stage I NSCLC patients were enrolled in Nanjing, China, between 2018 and January 2019. Newly diagnosed primary stage I lung tumors were present in fourteen patients, and oligometastatic NSCLC after surgical resection of the primary tumor was present in about five patients. Four of the 19 patients developed distant metastases after SBRT, at a median of roughly seven months; the other 15 showed no significant progression. Using image-guided IMRT or VMAT, SBRT was delivered in 3 to 5 fractions at a biologically effective dose of at least 100 Gy. Every patient was deemed medically inoperable, approximately eleven because of comorbidities and over 5 because they refused surgery. Peripheral blood TCR beta repertoires were profiled in stage I NSCLC patients before and after stereotactic body radiotherapy, and the study then linked these repertoires to distant failure. No patient received concurrent therapy alongside SBRT. Tumor histology was squamous cell carcinoma in 6 to 8 patients and adenocarcinoma in some 13. The cohort comprised roughly 12 men and more than 5 women with a median age of almost 75 years, ranging from about 53 to 84 years. For each of the roughly 19 patients, one blood sample was taken before SBRT and one after, so the study sequenced around 40 samples in total. Broad study findings and their caveats: Post-SBRT Shannon entropy and its change from baseline were lower in patients who developed distant metastases; baseline Shannon entropy was not associated with metastases. The study was limited by the small cohort and short follow-up, and independent validation of the study findings is required. After SBRT, the number of unique TCR clones decreased (median around 10,000 before versus 6,500 to 7,000 after; Wilcoxon paired P=0.011). All reported P values were unadjusted for multiple comparisons. Whether the expanded TCR clones were tumor-specific was not determined. Differences by metastasis status were reportedly seen in TRBV and TRBJ usage frequencies, involving two V genes at baseline and, after SBRT, several V genes and two J genes.

All patients had node-negative disease on CT and PET/CT, and none had a history of other malignancies or prior chemotherapy or radiotherapy. At each of two time points, roughly 6.3 milliliters of peripheral venous blood were collected into EDTA tubes. Ficoll-Paque Plus density-gradient centrifugation was used to isolate PBMCs. Immediately after collection, samples were stored at -80 degrees C until analysis. The germline V gene sets CDR1 to MNHNS and CDR2 to SASEGT. Clipping removes 10 bases from V and 8 bases from J, with 7 as the unmatched junction base count. From the cysteine up to the phenylalanine, the CDR3 has a length of 11 residues. Of the read, only the CDR3 DNA is kept; its 33 bases are in frame from base 1. Turning to this clonotype: What this receptor recognizes is not known. Per-nucleotide qualities are absent, and no much larger clonotype sits a single base away.

Two rounds of multiplex PCR were used to amplify the TCR beta CDR3 region from genomic DNA. In the first round of PCR, primers specific to each TRBV and TRBJ gene were used, and the primer sequences are filed in Chinese patent CN105087789A. Universal primers were used in the second round of PCR. The Roche High Pure PCR Template Preparation Kit was used to extract genomic DNA from frozen PBMCs. Libraries were sequenced paired-end with 151 bp reads on an Illumina HiSeq 3000. Regarding the original processing steps: Raw reads lacking the multiplex PCR primer sequences were removed with CutAdapt. Using PEAR, the high-quality paired reads were merged into contigs. By aligning each contig to reference sequences, MiXCR assigned the TRB V, D and J gene segments to that contig. CDR3 sequences were clustered by base quality and sequence similarity to remove sequencing errors. Diversity was calculated as Shannon entropy divided by the natural log of the number of productive TCR sequences. Clonality was defined as one minus Shannon entropy divided by the natural log of the number of unique clonotypes. Progression-free survival cut-offs for repertoire metrics were chosen using the Youden index of ROC curves, with analyses run in R 3.5.3. Using fastp trimming at Q25 and MiXCR clonotype assembly, TCRdb reanalyzed the public sequencing data and kept in-frame beta chains. For every CDR3 protein sequence, its rows merge into one entry that carries the most common genes and DNA. None of the V and J calls come from the authors' own analysis; TCRdb made them. Counted in this sample were nearly 35,000 distinct CDR3 sequences; approximately 35% of them appeared once. The ten top clones hold 25% to 30% of the sample.

The source is a donor aged 50 or older with non-small cell lung cancer. The chain is encoded by TRBV6-1 joined to TRBJ1-1; 7 middle bases align to TRBD1. This specimen was PBMCs, taken before or after stereotactic body radiation therapy (not recorded which). The nucleotide sequence is given as TGTGCCATCAGCTCAGGGGGAGAAGCTTTCTTT. Its translation reads: CAISSGGEAFF.